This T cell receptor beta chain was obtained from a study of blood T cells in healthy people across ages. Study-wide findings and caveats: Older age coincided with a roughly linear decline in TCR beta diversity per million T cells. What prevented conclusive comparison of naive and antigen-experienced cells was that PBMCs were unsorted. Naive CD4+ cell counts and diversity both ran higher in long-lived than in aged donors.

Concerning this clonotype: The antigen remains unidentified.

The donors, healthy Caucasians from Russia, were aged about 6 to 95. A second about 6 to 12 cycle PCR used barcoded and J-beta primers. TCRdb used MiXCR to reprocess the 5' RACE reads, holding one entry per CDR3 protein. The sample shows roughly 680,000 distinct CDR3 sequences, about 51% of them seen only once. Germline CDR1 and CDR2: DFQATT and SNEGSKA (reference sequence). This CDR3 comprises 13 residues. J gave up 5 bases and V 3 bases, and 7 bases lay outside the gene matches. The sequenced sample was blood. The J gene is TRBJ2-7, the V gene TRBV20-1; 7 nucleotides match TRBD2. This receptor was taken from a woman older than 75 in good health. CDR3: CSARGDYTDEQYF. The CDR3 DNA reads TGCAGTGCTAGGGGGGACTACACGGACGAGCAGTACTTC.